This is a list of T cell receptor beta chains from one sample in a study of blood T cell repertoires in COVID-19. Libraries were prepared by immunoSEQ multiplex PCR; TCRdb keeps only in-frame clonotypes and omits some of them. The table has roughly 480,000 clones, 89% seen once. The sample consisted of peripheral blood. The origin of the receptors is a man aged 18 to 30 with COVID-19, enrolled during active disease. Each CDR3 is given with its conserved first and last residue. Fields, in order: CDR3 DNA, CDR3 protein, J gene, D gene, CDR3 length, clone size, V gene. D genes are given only for firm matches. The listing skips clone size in some rows; elsewhere it reads once, few, many or a size class.

TGTGCTAGTTCCGCCCGCGGAACAGATACGCAGTATTTT CASSARGTDTQYF TRBJ2-3 NA 13 NA TRBV12-5
TGTGCCAGCTCACCGCGGGCGTCCTGGGTTGAAGCTTTCTTT CASSPRASWVEAFF TRBJ1-1 NA 14 NA TRBV18
TGTGCCAGCAGCATCGCCAGGGTCGGCGGTGGCTACACCTTC CASSIARVGGGYTF TRBJ1-2 NA 14 NA TRBV11-2
TGTGCCAGCAGCCCATTAACCGGGACAGGGATCGGCGAGCAGTACTTC CASSPLTGTGIGEQYF TRBJ2-7 TRBD1 16 NA TRBV5-8
TGTGCCAGCAGTGAAGGTGGGAGGTACGGCTACACCTTC CASSEGGRYGYTF TRBJ1-2 NA 13 once TRBV25-1
TGCGCCAGCAGCTTCGGGGGGCCCGGAGAGACCCAGTACTTC CASSFGGPGETQYF TRBJ2-5 NA 14 NA TRBV5-1
TGTGCCAGCAGTGAGACAGGGTATGGCTACACCTTC CASSETGYGYTF TRBJ1-2 TRBD1 12 NA TRBV6-4
TGTGCCAGCAGCCAGGGACTAGCGGGCGACTCCTACGAGCAGTACTTC CASSQGLAGDSYEQYF TRBJ2-7 TRBD2 16 NA TRBV7-8
TGTGCCAGCAGCCAAGGGCCAGCGGGAGGGCCATTGTACTTC CASSQGPAGGPLYF TRBJ2-7 TRBD2 14 NA TRBV7-2
TGTGCCAGCAGTTACTCGGGCGATTGGACAGGGTTGGGAGATACGCAGTATTTT CASSYSGDWTGLGDTQYF TRBJ2-3 TRBD1 18 NA TRBV6-2/TRBV6-3
TGCGCCAGCAGCCCCGGGGGGACACACTCCTACGAGCAGTACTTC CASSPGGTHSYEQYF TRBJ2-7 NA 15 NA TRBV5-1
TGTGCCATCAGCCCGGGACAAGGCGTATACGAGCAGTACTTC CAISPGQGVYEQYF TRBJ2-7 NA 14 NA TRBV10-3
TGTGCCTGGAGTCCTCAGGGAGGAAGGGAGACCCAGTACTTC CAWSPQGGRETQYF TRBJ2-5 NA 14 NA TRBV30
TGTGCCAGCAGCTTGCTCGGGAGCACAGATACGCAGTATTTT CASSLLGSTDTQYF TRBJ2-3 NA 14 NA TRBV5-6
TGTGCCTGGAGGGGACTGGCTCCTAGCACAGATACGCAGTATTTT CAWRGLAPSTDTQYF TRBJ2-3 NA 15 NA TRBV30
TGTGCCAGTAGTATAGCCTTGACAGGGGTGACTGAAGCTTTCTTT CASSIALTGVTEAFF TRBJ1-1 TRBD1 15 NA TRBV19
TGTGCCAGTAGTGCAAACAGGGGATCGGGGGGCTACACCTTC CASSANRGSGGYTF TRBJ1-2 TRBD1 14 NA TRBV19
TGTGCCAGCAGCCCGACGGAGGGCTCTGGCTACACCTTC CASSPTEGSGYTF TRBJ1-2 NA 13 NA TRBV5-5
TGTGCCAGCAGTCGAACCGGGACAGCCTACGAGCAGTACTTC CASSRTGTAYEQYF TRBJ2-7 TRBD1 14 once TRBV3-1/TRBV3-2
TGTGCCTGGAGTGTACGGGGGGGGCCGCTAAATCAGCCCCAGCATTTT CAWSVRGGPLNQPQHF TRBJ1-5 NA 16 NA TRBV30
TGTGCCAGCTCACCCCCCTCCGTCGGGACAGGCTCCTACGAGCAGTACTTC CASSPPSVGTGSYEQYF TRBJ2-7 TRBD1 17 NA TRBV18
TGTGCCACCAGCAACGGGGGGTGGAACACTGAAGCTTTCTTT CATSNGGWNTEAFF TRBJ1-1 NA 14 NA TRBV18
TGTGCCAGCAGCTTGGGACAAGAGTACGAGCAGTACTTC CASSLGQEYEQYF TRBJ2-7 NA 13 NA TRBV5-4
TGCGCCAGCAGCTTGGAGGGCACAGGAATCTCTGGGGCCAACGTCCTGACTTTC CASSLEGTGISGANVLTF TRBJ2-6 NA 18 NA TRBV5-1
TGTGCCAGCTCGGTAGACAGGAGAAACACCGGGGAGCTGTTTTTT CASSVDRRNTGELFF TRBJ2-2 NA 15 NA TRBV18
TGTGCCAGCAGCTTAGCGAGGTTTACTACCACAGATACGCAGTATTTT CASSLARFTTTDTQYF TRBJ2-3 NA 16 NA TRBV7-8
TGTGCCAGCAGCCACGGAGGTGGGGGGGGGCGCGAGCAGTTCTTC CASSHGGGGGREQFF TRBJ2-1 NA 15 once TRBV9
TGTGCCAGCAGCTTCGCTAGCGGGGGGAGAGAGACCCAGTACTTC CASSFASGGRETQYF TRBJ2-5 TRBD2 15 NA TRBV5-6
TGTGCCAGCAGTTTCTCACCGGGACTACTCTACGAGCAGTACTTC CASSFSPGLLYEQYF TRBJ2-7 TRBD2 15 NA TRBV2